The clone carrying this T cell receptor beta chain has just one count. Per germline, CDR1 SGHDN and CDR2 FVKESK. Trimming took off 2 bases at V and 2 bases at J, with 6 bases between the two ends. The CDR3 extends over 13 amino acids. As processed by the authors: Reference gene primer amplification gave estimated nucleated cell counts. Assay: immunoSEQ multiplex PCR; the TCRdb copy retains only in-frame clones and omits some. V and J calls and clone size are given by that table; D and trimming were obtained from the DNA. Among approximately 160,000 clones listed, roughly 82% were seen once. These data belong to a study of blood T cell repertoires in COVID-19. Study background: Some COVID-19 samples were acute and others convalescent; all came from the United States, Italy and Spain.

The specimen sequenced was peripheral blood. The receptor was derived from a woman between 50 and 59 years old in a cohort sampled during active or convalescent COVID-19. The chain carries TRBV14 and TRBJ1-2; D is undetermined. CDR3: CASSQNLNYGYTF. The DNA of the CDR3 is TGTGCCAGCAGCCAAAATTTAAACTATGGCTACACCTTC.